A selection of T cell receptor beta chains follows, all from one sample in a study of cytomegalovirus exposure and HLA in healthy donors. Clones were read by immunoSEQ multiplex PCR, and TCRdb kept only the in-frame ones, dropping some. This table has about 280,000 clones, over 85% appearing once. The sequenced material came from PBMCs. The source of these receptors is a woman aged 18-29 years in good health and CMV-seronegative. CDR3s include the opening cysteine and the closing phenylalanine or tryptophan.

J,V,CDR3
TRBJ2-2,TRBV7-8,CASSLYLAGAPHAGELFF
.,TRBV9,CARRRDRGCEQYF
TRBJ1-2,TRBV10-3,CAISPTGQNGYTF
TRBJ2-7,TRBV4-1,CASSQGPGLRDYEQYF
TRBJ2-3,TRBV12-5,CASGLGTGATSTDTQYF
TRBJ1-4,TRBV2,CASSPRHRSTNEKLFF
TRBJ2-5,TRBV11-2,CASSLAALFGTQYF
TRBJ2-3,TRBV5-1,CASSPRTSTDTQYF
TRBJ2-7,TRBV25-1,CASSSVPRPGEQYF
TRBJ2-1,TRBV9,CASSAQQGHYNEQFF
TRBJ2-7,TRBV5-1,CASSFRDRGHEQYF
TRBJ2-7,TRBV9,CASSAQGTASYEQYF
TRBJ1-1,TRBV5-1,CASSLKTGNTEAFF
TRBJ1-2,TRBV2,CASSMDRATNYGYTF
TRBJ1-3,TRBV11-2,CASSLRQGIDSGNTIYF
TRBJ2-1,TRBV11-2,CASSLIIGGATRNEQFF
TRBJ1-1,TRBV10-3,CATARTVSAEAFF
TRBJ1-2,TRBV29-1,CTADLTQGKNYGYTF
TRBJ2-3,TRBV6-1,CASSEGQVGDTQYF
TRBJ2-7,TRBV5-6,CASSSWGDRETYEQYF
TRBJ1-1,TRBV19,CASKEFMNTEAFF
TRBJ2-5,TRBV9,CASSVGAWETQYF
TRBJ1-5,TRBV2,CASRGQINQPQHF
TRBJ2-1,TRBV29-1,CSVAGQTNEQFF
TRBJ2-7,TRBV27,CASRTLVSGEQYF
TRBJ1-2,TRBV13,CASSTTGEGGYTF
TRBJ1-6,TRBV7-7,CASSQPMTDYNSPLHF
TRBJ1-4,TRBV7-3,CASILAATNEKLFF
TRBJ1-2,TRBV11-2,CASSLGTGDSYGYTF
TRBJ2-1,TRBV2,CASWPGLASNEQFF
TRBJ1-3,TRBV7-9,CASSREGGLGNTIYF
TRBJ1-4,TRBV9,CASSEPSGVTNEKLFF
TRBJ1-1,TRBV9,CASSAGWGGYTEAFF
TRBJ1-2,TRBV5-6,CASSLRTGGGYGYTF
TRBJ2-3,TRBV5-1,CASSLRAASTDTQYF
TRBJ1-5,TRBV6-6,CASSYRGTGNQPQHF
TRBJ1-2,TRBV10-3,CAITATEINYGYTF
TRBJ1-3,TRBV4-1,CASSQGQSSGNTIYF
TRBJ1-2,TRBV5-6,CASSPGLGQGVVGYTF
TRBJ2-1,TRBV9,CASSGPEQFF
TRBJ1-5,TRBV6-1,CASSVSPRDFGNQPQHF
TRBJ1-1,TRBV29-1,CSVEDEIKAFF